These 31 T cell receptor beta chains were all obtained from the same sample, sequenced in a study of blood T cell repertoires in COVID-19. Clones were sequenced by immunoSEQ multiplex PCR, and TCRdb holds only the in-frame ones, with some missing. Among about 150,000 clones, around 85% were seen once, and the ten largest hold over 2.5%. Sample: peripheral blood. The receptor set was obtained from a woman older than 75 with acute or convalescent COVID-19.

V gene TRBV2 combines with J gene TRBJ1-2; the match to TRBD1 covers 12 bases. After removal of 3 bases from V and 4 bases from J, the junction contained 3 bases not matched to a gene. This CDR3 is built from 15 residues. Germline V gene lookup returns CDR1 SNHLY and CDR2 FYNNEI. CDR3 sequence reads: CASSESGQGAYGYTF. The DNA of the CDR3 is TGTGCCAGCAGTGAGTCGGGACAGGGGGCCTATGGCTACACCTTC.

The V call is TRBV6-1, the J call TRBJ1-2; D remains ambiguous. V shed 0 bases and J shed 1 base, with 6 bases lying between them. Germline V gene sequence: CDR1 MNHNS, CDR2 SASEGT. The CDR3 totals 14 residues. CDR3 DNA sequence: TGTGCCAGCAGTGAAGCAACAGATAACTATGGCTACACCTTC. This codes for CASSEATDNYGYTF.

This chain connects TRBV27 to TRBJ2-1, with TRBD1 identical over 10 bases. CDR3 length: 17 residues. Germline V gene lookup returns CDR1 MNHEY and CDR2 SMNVEV (reference sequence). The V and J ends lost 5 bases and 8 bases, in that order; junction bases with no gene match: 15. The CDR3 nucleotides read TGTGCCAGCAGTCGAAGGTGGGGGACAGGGGATGCGTATGAGCAGTTCTTC. Its protein is CASSRRWGTGDAYEQFF.

This chain uses TRBV9 with TRBJ2-5, with 9 bases aligning to TRBD2. CDR1 is SGDLS and CDR2 is YYNGEE in the germline V gene. Germline trimming cut 3 bases from V and 4 bases from J; bases unmatched to any gene: 10. This CDR3 spans 16 amino acids. The CDR3 sequence: CASSDGARGGLETQYF. The DNA of the CDR3 is TGTGCCAGCAGCGACGGGGCGCGGGGGGGCTTAGAGACCCAGTACTTC.

The chain carries TRBV5-1 and TRBJ1-6; 8 positions agree with TRBD1. With 4 bases clipped from V and 9 bases from J, the junction kept 6 bases outside the gene matches. Germline V gene lookup returns CDR1 SGHRS and CDR2 YFSETQ. The CDR3 runs 14 residues. The CDR3 coding sequence is TGCGCCAGCAGCATCGGACAGGGTTCTTCACCCCTCCACTTT. It yields the protein CASSIGQGSSPLHF.

J is TRBJ1-3 and V is TRBV7-8; D might be TRBD1 (6 bases). CDR1 and CDR2 (germline): SGHVS, FQNEAQ. The CDR3 covers 14 residues. Trimming shortened V by 5 bases and J by 4 bases, and 12 bases separated the two germline ends. The CDR3 region has the DNA TGTGCCAGCAGCCCATACAGGGCCGGAAACACCATATATTTT. Protein product: CASSPYRAGNTIYF.

The DNA of the CDR3 is TGTGCCAGCACAGGGTACACTGAAGCTTTCTTT. It is translated as CASTGYTEAFF. V gene TRBV4-2 combines with J gene TRBJ1-1, with a possible D match to TRBD1 (5 bases). This CDR3 is 11 amino acids long. V was shortened by 7 bases and J by 3 bases, with 6 bases between the two germline ends. Germline lookup yields CDR1 LGHNA and CDR2 YNFKEQ.

This clone was counted only a few times. The chain is built from TRBV18 and TRBJ1-1; 10 nucleotides line up with TRBD1. Trimming cost V 6 bases and J 5 bases; bases outside gene matches: 6. The CDR3 consists of 14 residues. Germline lookup yields CDR1 KGHSH and CDR2 LQKENI. CDR3 amino acids: CASSGQGEGTEAFF. In DNA form, the CDR3 reads TGTGCCAGCTCCGGACAGGGGGAGGGGACTGAAGCTTTCTTT.

CDR3 bases: TGTGCCAGCAGCACCGGGACAGGGGGACTCGAGCAGTACTTC. It codes for CASSTGTGGLEQYF. The chain carries TRBV2 and TRBJ2-7; 11 nucleotides align to TRBD1. The CDR3 length is 14 residues. The trim removed 6 bases at V and 6 bases at J, leaving 7 bases unmatched. CDR1 is SNHLY and CDR2 is FYNNEI in the germline V gene.

The chain couples TRBV14 to TRBJ2-2; a possible D gene is TRBD2 (6 bases). Germline V gene lookup returns CDR1 SGHDN and CDR2 FVKESK. V lost 4 bases, J lost 2 bases, and 11 bases lay in between. CDR3 length equals 15 residues. In DNA, the CDR3 is TGTGCCAGCAGCCGGCGGGACGGTAACACCGGGGAGCTGTTTTTT. It codes for CASSRRDGNTGELFF.

This sequence joins TRBV14 and TRBJ2-1; 7 nucleotides match TRBD1. The germline V gene has CDR1 SGHDN and CDR2 FVKESK. J was trimmed by 7 bases and V by 5 bases; bases with no gene match: 14. The CDR3 is made up of 16 amino acids. In nucleotides, the CDR3 is TGTGCCAGCAGCGAATTAGGGACAGTGGGGTCGAATGAGCAGTTCTTC. This sequence encodes CASSELGTVGSNEQFF.

J is TRBJ1-1 and V is TRBV4-3; D perhaps matches TRBD1 (6 bases). V lost 4 bases to trimming and J lost 8 bases, with 17 bases between them. The germline V gene has CDR1 LGHNA and CDR2 YSLEER. The CDR3 consists of 14 residues. CDR3 residues: CASSLRTAGKEAFF. The CDR3 DNA reads TGCGCCAGCAGCCTTCGGACAGCTGGTAAAGAAGCTTTCTTT.

The chain carries TRBV6-5 and TRBJ1-2; no firm D call. V lost 0 bases and J lost 5, with 16 bases in between. The germline CDR1 and CDR2 sequences are MNHEY and SVGAGI. The CDR3 length is 16 residues. The CDR3 region is CASSYSFGRGGYGYTF. The CDR3 DNA sequence: TGTGCCAGCAGTTACTCCTTCGGGAGAGGAGGTTATGGCTACACCTTC.

The chain uses TRBV19 and TRBJ2-3, with D maybe TRBD2 (6 bases). The CDR3 extends over 15 amino acids. The V gene's germline CDR1 is LNHDA and CDR2 SQIVND (reference sequence). V lost 7 bases, J lost 6 bases, and 20 bases lay in between. The chain's CDR3 is CASTPRTTGGDTQYF. The CDR3 region has the DNA TGTGCCAGTACCCCACGGACCACTGGGGGGGATACGCAGTATTTT.

This sequence joins TRBV19 and TRBJ2-3, with 7 nucleotides matching TRBD2. The CDR3 sequence is 16 residues long. V shed 3 bases, J shed 0 bases, and the junction held 6 bases outside the gene matches. Germline CDR1 and CDR2: LNHDA and SQIVND (reference sequence). DNA for the CDR3: TGTGCCAGTAGTATCCCACTGGGAGGGAGCACAGATACGCAGTATTTT. Translated: CASSIPLGGSTDTQYF.

CDR3 nucleotides: TGTGCCAGCAGTTACTCGAGAGCATTGGATGAGCAGTTCTTC. Its translation: CASSYSRALDEQFF. The chain has TRBV6-5 and TRBJ2-1; D gene uncertain. V gave up 0 bases and J gave up 8 bases, with 11 bases separating them. The CDR3 loop spans 14 amino acids. Germline V lookup: CDR1 MNHEY, CDR2 SVGAGI.

This clone was seen only a few times. The genes are TRBV27 and TRBJ2-7; 8 bases agree with TRBD1. This CDR3 region has 18 residues. Looked up from germline, CDR1 is MNHEY and CDR2 is SMNVEV (reference sequence). V gave up 0 bases and J gave up 0 bases; unmatched junction bases: 10. The CDR3 loop reads CASSLSPPGQAFSYEQYF. CDR3 DNA: TGTGCCAGCAGTTTATCTCCTCCGGGACAGGCGTTCTCCTACGAGCAGTACTTC.

The chain joins TRBV5-4 to TRBJ1-1, with D possibly matching TRBD1 (5 bases). The ends were cut back, 5 bases at V and 1 base at J, with 9 bases in the middle. CDR1 and CDR2 (germline): SGHNT, YYREEE (reference sequence). The CDR3 sequence is 13 residues long. In nucleotides, the CDR3 is TGTGCCAGCAGTATGACAGCGAACACTGAAGCTTTCTTT. As protein: CASSMTANTEAFF.

J is TRBJ1-1 and V is TRBV7-3; a possible D gene is TRBD1 (6 bases). The CDR3 has 14 residues. V was pared by 1 base and J by 4 bases, with 10 bases between. Germline V lookup: CDR1 SGHTA, CDR2 FQGTGA. This CDR3 reads CASSLRGPGTEAFF. The CDR3 region has the DNA TGTGCCAGCAGCTTAAGGGGGCCGGGCACTGAAGCTTTCTTT.

The V call is TRBV11-2, the J call TRBJ1-2; D uncertain. Germline V lookup: CDR1 SGHAT, CDR2 FQNNGV. Trimming took off 1 base at V and 6 bases at J, with 12 bases between the two ends. The CDR3 sequence is 14 residues long. Here the CDR3 reads CASSLGPGFNGYTF. The CDR3, as DNA: TGTGCCAGCAGCTTAGGACCGGGGTTTAATGGCTACACCTTC.

This chain joins TRBV24-1 and TRBJ2-1; 11 nucleotides line up with TRBD1. This CDR3 comprises 17 residues. The trim removed 9 bases at V and 7 bases at J, leaving 16 bases unmatched. Germline values: CDR1 KGHDR, CDR2 SFDVKD. The CDR3 DNA follows: TGTGCCACCCACGGGACCCCCGGGACAGGGGGGGGTAATGAGCAGTTCTTC. Translated: CATHGTPGTGGGNEQFF.

The chain employs TRBV7-9 and TRBJ1-4; 7 bases are a match to TRBD1. This CDR3 has 15 residues. The J segment lost 5 bases and the V segment lost 3 bases, leaving 6 bases of the junction unmatched. CDR1 SEHNR and CDR2 FQNEAQ come from the germline V gene (reference sequence). The CDR3 DNA follows: TGTGCCAGCAGCTTGTTAACGACAGGGAATGAAAAACTGTTTTTT. It encodes CASSLLTTGNEKLFF.

V and J are TRBV7-3 and TRBJ2-5; D might be TRBD1 (5 bases). The length of the CDR3 is 13 residues. Trimming stripped 2 bases from V and 5 bases from J, with 9 bases between. Germline values: CDR1 SGHTA, CDR2 FQGTGA. This chain's CDR3 is CASSLQGFETQYF. Here the CDR3 DNA reads TGTGCCAGCAGCTTACAGGGTTTCGAGACCCAGTACTTC. The whole variable domain, remainder taken from reference TRBV7-3 and TRBJ2-5, is GAGVSQTPSNKVTEKGKYVELRCDPISGHTALYWYRQSLGQGPEFLIYFQGTGAADDSGLPNDRFFAVRPEGSVSTLKIQRTERGDSAVYLCASSLQGFETQYFGPGTRLLVL.

The chain links TRBV21-1 to TRBJ1-6; the table calls TRBD1, which could not be checked here. TRBV21-1 represents a pseudogene. The CDR3 consists of 14 residues. CDR3 protein: CARTGGSYNSPLHF. In DNA, the CDR3 is TGTGCCAGAACAGGGGGCTCCTATAATTCACCCCTCCACTTT.

The chain links TRBV12-3 or TRBV12-4 to TRBJ1-1; unclear D gene. The ends were cut back, 3 bases at V and 1 base at J, with 6 bases in the middle. The CDR3 extends over 13 amino acids. In DNA form, the CDR3 reads TGTGCCAGCAGTTTTTGGCAGAACACTGAAGCTTTCTTT. It yields the protein CASSFWQNTEAFF.

This chain uses TRBV7-2 with TRBJ2-7; 8 nucleotides agree with TRBD1. Trimming took 0 bases from V and 2 from J; bases not matched to a gene: 6. The V gene's germline CDR1 is SGHTA and CDR2 FQGNSA. There are 16 residues in the CDR3. The CDR3 nucleotides are TGTGCCAGCAGCTTAGCGCTCGGCAGGGGGCCCTACGAGCAGTACTTC. Its translation: CASSLALGRGPYEQYF. Based on the CDR3 plus reference TRBV7-2 and TRBJ2-7, the full variable domain is GAGVSQSPSNKVTEKGKDVELRCDPISGHTALYWYRQSLGQGLEFLIYFQGNSAPDKSGLPSDRFSAERTGGSVSTLTIQRTQQEDSAVYLCASSLALGRGPYEQYFGPGTRLTVT.

V gene TRBV5-4 combines with J gene TRBJ1-2, with D hard to call. The CDR3 is made up of 14 amino acids. Trimming cost V 3 bases and J 6 bases, with 15 bases left between them. Germline CDR1 reads SGHNT; CDR2 reads YYREEE (reference sequence). CDR3: CASSSPTDFNGYTF. The CDR3 DNA reads TGTGCCAGCAGCTCCCCTACAGATTTTAATGGCTACACCTTC.

The V call is TRBV7-2, the J call TRBJ1-6, with 8 bases fitting TRBD1. The CDR3 sequence is 13 residues long. CDR1 and CDR2 (germline): SGHTA, FQGNSA. V shed 5 bases, J shed 10 bases, and the junction held 4 bases outside the gene matches. DNA for the CDR3: TGTGCCAGCAGCAGACAGGGGTACTCACCCCTCCACTTT. Its translation: CASSRQGYSPLHF. Full variable domain (outside the CDR3, taken from reference TRBV7-2 and TRBJ1-6): GAGVSQSPSNKVTEKGKDVELRCDPISGHTALYWYRQSLGQGLEFLIYFQGNSAPDKSGLPSDRFSAERTGGSVSTLTIQRTQQEDSAVYLCASSRQGYSPLHFGNGTRLTVT.

V gene TRBV6-5 combines with J gene TRBJ2-3; tentative D call: TRBD2 (6 bases). V was cut by 4 bases and J by 8 bases, with 7 bases left in between. This CDR3 has 11 residues. Germline CDR1 is MNHEY and CDR2 is SVGAGI. CDR3 sequence (DNA): TGTGCCAGCAGTTTGGGGGGTACGCAGTATTTT. Protein product: CASSLGGTQYF.

V is TRBV5-1 and J is TRBJ1-2, with 10 bases lining up with TRBD1. Per the germline V gene, CDR1 is SGHRS and CDR2 is YFSETQ. V gave up 3 bases and J gave up 6 bases; unmatched junction bases: 2. The CDR3 spans 13 residues. The CDR3 loop is CASSSGTGDGYTF. The CDR3 DNA sequence: TGCGCCAGCAGCTCGGGGACAGGGGATGGCTACACCTTC.

A word on this clone: This sample also contains other DNA sequences that code for the same CDR3. This rearrangement joins TRBV5-1 to TRBJ2-7, with D uncertain. This CDR3 has 12 amino acids. The germline CDR1 and CDR2 sequences are SGHRS and YFSETQ. V lost 1 base to trimming and J lost 1 base, with 3 bases between them. Here the CDR3 reads CASSLPSYEQYF. In nucleotides, the CDR3 is TGCGCCAGCAGCTTGCCGTCCTACGAGCAGTACTTC.